Presented here are 21 T cell receptor beta chains from one specimen sequenced in a study of cytomegalovirus exposure and HLA in healthy donors. PCR amplification relied on 60 Vbeta primers (plus 13 Jbeta primers). The assay was immunoSEQ multiplex PCR, and TCRdb's table has in-frame clones only and misses some. The sample has 150,000 or so clones; around 80% are singletons. The sequencing sample was made of PBMCs. The receptors derive from a woman in her 50s in good health and CMV-seropositive.

The V gene is TRBV28, the J gene TRBJ1-2, with D perhaps TRBD1 (6 bases). Trimming removed 2 bases at V and 7 bases at J, with 11 bases between. The CDR3 sequence is 13 residues long. CDR1 is MDHEN, CDR2 SYDVKM, per germline. The CDR3 DNA sequence: TGTGCCAGCAGTTTAGCTTACAGGGCTGGCTACACCTTC. Translation: CASSLAYRAGYTF.

The chain links TRBV9 to TRBJ1-2; 8 bases agree with TRBD1. The CDR3 covers 16 residues. From germline, CDR1 is SGDLS and CDR2 YYNGEE. V lost 3 bases, J lost 4 bases, and 11 bases stayed unmatched. The DNA of the CDR3 is TGTGCCAGCAGCGCCCGCCCCTATCAGGGGGCCTATGGCTACACCTTC. This encodes CASSARPYQGAYGYTF.

The rearrangement joins TRBV28 to TRBJ1-1, with TRBD1 matching 10 bases. This CDR3 comprises 15 residues. Germline values: CDR1 MDHEN, CDR2 SYDVKM. Germline trimming cut 4 bases from V and 5 bases from J; bases unmatched to any gene: 7. The CDR3: CASSSPGQGRTEAFF. CDR3 nucleotide sequence: TGTGCCAGCAGTTCGCCGGGACAGGGGAGGACTGAAGCTTTCTTT.

The chain recombines TRBV5-6 with TRBJ2-7; D call uncertain. This CDR3 region has 13 residues. V was pared by 0 bases and J by 2 bases, with 6 bases between. Germline CDR1 is SGHDT and CDR2 is YYEEEE. The CDR3 sequence: CASSLGLTYEQYF. The CDR3 nucleotides read TGTGCCAGCAGCTTGGGGCTTACCTACGAGCAGTACTTC.

The chain is built from TRBV5-1 and TRBJ2-3; TRBD2 agrees at 10 bases. CDR3 length equals 16 residues. The V gene's germline CDR1 is SGHRS and CDR2 YFSETQ. V shed 3 bases and J 0 bases; nucleotides not matched to a gene: 4. CDR3 bases: TGCGCCAGCAGCTGGACTAGCGGATCTAGCACAGATACGCAGTATTTT. Its translation: CASSWTSGSSTDTQYF.

The chain links TRBV15 to TRBJ2-1, with D maybe TRBD1 (6 bases). CDR1 and CDR2 (germline): LNHNV, YYDKDF (reference sequence). The CDR3 is made up of 20 amino acids. V lost 0 bases to trimming and J lost 1 base, with 22 bases between them. The CDR3 nucleotides read TGTGCCACCAGCAGAGATTCGGAGAGGGTACTCAGGGGTTCCTACAATGAGCAGTTCTTC. This encodes CATSRDSERVLRGSYNEQFF.

The genes are TRBV6-1 and TRBJ1-6; TRBD1 agrees at 8 bases. The CDR3 contains 12 residues. CDR1 MNHNS and CDR2 SASEGT come from the germline V gene. Unmatched junction bases numbered 1, after V lost 6 bases and J lost 9 bases. CDR3 DNA sequence: TGTGCCAGCAGGGACAGGGTTTCACCCCTCCACTTT. This gives the protein CASRDRVSPLHF.

The CDR3 DNA is TGCGCCAGCAGCTTGCGGCAGGGGGCGGAGGACGGCTACACCTTC. It is translated as CASSLRQGAEDGYTF. The chain employs TRBV5-1 and TRBJ1-2; 8 nucleotides match TRBD1. The length of the CDR3 is 15 residues. The germline V gene encodes CDR1 SGHRS and CDR2 YFSETQ. The J segment lost 8 bases and the V segment lost 1 base, leaving 10 bases of the junction unmatched.

The chain recombines TRBV28 with TRBJ1-1; TRBD1 matches 7 bases. CDR3 length: 15 residues. CDR1 is MDHEN and CDR2 is SYDVKM in the germline V gene. J gave up 3 bases and V 2 bases, and 6 bases lay outside the gene matches. DNA of the CDR3: TGTGCCAGCAGTTTAAGGACAGGTGGGGACACTGAAGCTTTCTTT. Amino acids: CASSLRTGGDTEAFF.

The chain recombines TRBV11-3 with TRBJ1-2; unclear D gene. There are 13 residues in the CDR3. V shed 2 bases and J shed 2 bases, with 6 bases lying between them. CDR1 is SGHNT, CDR2 YENEEA, per germline. CDR3 DNA: TGTGCCAGCAGCTTAAGAGGGAACTATGGCTACACCTTC. Protein sequence: CASSLRGNYGYTF.

The V call is TRBV18, the J call TRBJ2-6; weak D call: TRBD1 (6 bases). The CDR3 loop spans 17 amino acids. CDR1 is KGHSH and CDR2 is LQKENI in the germline V gene. With 1 base removed from V and 1 base from J, the gap between germline ends came to 11 bases. The CDR3 loop is CASSPRSGVSGANVLTF. The CDR3 coding sequence is TGTGCCAGCTCACCACGTTCAGGGGTTTCTGGGGCCAACGTCCTGACTTTC.

This chain links TRBV9 with TRBJ1-1, with 7 bases identical to TRBD1. The V segment lost 0 bases and the J segment 11 bases; nucleotides outside the gene matches: 7. The germline V gene has CDR1 SGDLS and CDR2 YYNGEE. The CDR3 is 13 amino acids. The CDR3 here is CASSVGDSRQAFF. For the CDR3, the DNA is TGTGCCAGCAGCGTAGGGGACAGCCGGCAGGCTTTCTTT.

V is TRBV5-1 and J is TRBJ2-2; TRBD2 agrees at 8 bases. With 0 bases clipped from V and 5 bases from J, the junction kept 6 bases outside the gene matches. CDR1 is SGHRS and CDR2 is YFSETQ in the germline V gene. The CDR3 is made up of 16 amino acids. DNA for the CDR3: TGCGCCAGCAGCTTGGTGGCGGGGGGAGGAACCGGGGAGCTGTTTTTT. It translates to CASSLVAGGGTGELFF.

Notes on this clone: The junction and the germline gene differ at one end; a read error may be behind it. V gene TRBV2 combines with J gene TRBJ2-7; 8 nucleotides agree with TRBD1. Per germline, CDR1 SNHLY and CDR2 FYNNEI. CDR3 size: 12 residues. The DNA of the CDR3 is TGTGCCAGCAGCACAAACTGGGGACAGGAGACCTTC. It is translated as CASSTNWGQETF.

The CDR3 loop reads CASSQGTSGINTGELFF. The CDR3 DNA reads as TGTGCCAGCAGCCAAGGGACTAGCGGGATTAACACCGGGGAGCTGTTTTTT. V and J are TRBV4-2 and TRBJ2-2; 12 nucleotides match TRBD2. Germline assignment: CDR1 LGHNA and CDR2 YNFKEQ. The CDR3 is 17 amino acids. After removal of 1 base from V and 2 bases from J, the junction contained 2 bases not matched to a gene.

The V gene is TRBV7-9, the J gene TRBJ1-1; unclear D gene. There are 14 residues in the CDR3. Germline CDR1 and CDR2: SEHNR and FQNEAQ (reference sequence). V lost 4 bases and J lost 1, with 10 bases in between. The CDR3 DNA reads as TGTGCCAGCAGCTCGACGGGAGCGAACACTGAAGCTTTCTTT. Translated: CASSSTGANTEAFF.

The rearrangement links TRBV13 to TRBJ2-1, with 8 bases matching TRBD2. The CDR3 consists of 17 residues. Trimming removed 3 bases from V and 5 bases from J; junction bases left unmatched: 12. In germline, CDR1 is PRHDT, CDR2 FYEKMQ (reference sequence). CDR3 nucleotides: TGTGCCAGCAGCTTGGCCCCGGGGGGGCCGGAACACAATGAGCAGTTCTTC. It codes for CASSLAPGGPEHNEQFF.

The chain is built from TRBV4-3 and TRBJ1-5, with a possible D match to TRBD1 (5 bases). Germline CDR1 reads LGHNA; CDR2 reads YSLEER. V lost 4 bases and J 5 bases, leaving 12 bases between the germline ends. The CDR3 is 14 residues long. CDR3 DNA: TGCGCCAGCAGCCCACGGAGGGGCCATCAGCCCCAGCATTTT. Amino acids: CASSPRRGHQPQHF.

The chain joins TRBV7-3 to TRBJ2-3, with 9 positions matching TRBD2. With V trimmed by 2 bases and J by 4 bases, 13 bases remained unmatched. The CDR3 contains 18 residues. Germline values: CDR1 SGHTA, CDR2 FQGTGA. The CDR3 DNA reads TGTGCCAGCAGCTTATCGCGGGGGGGGCCAGGTTCCGCAGATACGCAGTATTTT. Encoded protein: CASSLSRGGPGSADTQYF.

The rearrangement links TRBV7-8 to TRBJ2-3; the D gene is possibly TRBD1 (6 bases). Germline V CDR1 and CDR2: SGHVS, FQNEAQ. Trimming removed 4 bases at V and 0 bases at J, with 11 bases between. The CDR3 totals 15 residues. CDR3 sequence (DNA): TGTGCCAGCAGCTCCGGACAGATTAGCACAGATACGCAGTATTTT. Amino acid sequence: CASSSGQISTDTQYF.

This chain connects TRBV7-2 to TRBJ2-1; D not certain. Germline CDR1 and CDR2: SGHTA and FQGNSA. The CDR3 is 11 residues long. Written as DNA, the CDR3 is TGTGTCATCGCCCCTAGAAGTGAGCAGTTCTTC. Its translation: CVIAPRSEQFF. The whole variable domain, filled in from reference TRBV7-2 and TRBJ2-1, reads GAGVSQSPSNKVTEKGKDVELRCDPISGHTALYWYRQSLGQGLEFLIYFQGNSAPDKSGLPSDRFSAERTGGSVSTLTIQRTQQEDSAVYLCVIAPRSEQFFGPGTRLTVL.